The following is a T cell receptor beta chain sequence with its context. Its antigen remains unidentified. This sample was included in a study of T cell responses to AZD1222 COVID-19 vaccine. Trimming took off 2 bases at V and 7 bases at J, with 11 bases between the two ends. The CDR3 is 13 residues long. Per germline, CDR1 MNHEY and CDR2 SVGEGT. Findings of the study overall: At baseline, just six or seven AZD1222 recipients tested seropositive.

Clones were read by immunoSEQ multiplex PCR, and TCRdb kept only the in-frame ones, dropping some. The repertoire holds about 160,000 clones, with 85% to 90% as singletons. The specimen comprised peripheral blood, sampled on day 0 of AZD1222 vaccination. This TCR came from an adult in good health. This sequence joins TRBV6-2 or TRBV6-3 and TRBJ1-1; perhaps TRBD1 as D (5 bases). CDR3 in amino acids: CASSYGRDGEAFF. The CDR3 nucleotides are TGTGCCAGCAGTTACGGCAGGGACGGTGAAGCTTTCTTT.